Given below is one TCR beta chain in context. This clone's antigen is unknown. The input lacks base qualities; no much larger clone sits a single base away. To prepare the library, RT-PCR was applied. Sequencing used an Illumina HiSeq 2500. TCRdb reprocessing: public reads trimmed at Q25 with fastp, clones called with MiXCR, in-frame beta chains kept. Each entry merges the rows of one CDR3 protein and shows their most common DNA and genes. This sample lists around 200,000 distinct CDR3 sequences; 9.2% were detected once. Roughly 11% of the sample is held by the ten biggest clonotypes. Sequences SGHAT (CDR1) and FQDESV (CDR2) are obtained from the germline V gene (reference sequence). From the cysteine up to the phenylalanine, the CDR3 has a length of 13 residues. Just the 39-base CDR3 DNA is kept, in frame starting at base 1. V sheds 3 bases and J sheds 2 bases, leaving 7 bases between their ends. The source of the sample is a study of response to subunit inactivated influenza vaccine (dated by TCRdb to the late 2010s). Regarding the study in general: The study used deep quantitative T cell receptor repertoire profiling to track responses to a trivalent subunit inactivated influenza vaccine.

Points the paper makes about the study in general: The authors proposed that each seasonal influenza vaccination may bring in only a limited number of new T cells.

This material consisted of non-naive T cells sorted from PBMCs, taken on the day of vaccination. The intended sense of this specimen's cell subset or site label: memory T cell fraction. Here the chain combines TRBV11-1 and TRBJ1-2, with no D gene named confidently. This clonotype originated in a man aged 45-65 years who received an inactivated influenza vaccine. Donor details come from another sample of the same person, matched by shared clones. The DNA sequence follows: TGTGCCAGCAGCTTGAATGCCAACTATGGCTACACCTTC. This gives the protein CASSLNANYGYTF. With all but the CDR3 taken from the reference TRBV11-1 and TRBJ1-2 genes, the full variable domain is: EAEVAQSPRYKITEKSQAVAFWCDPISGHATLYWYRQILGQGPELLVQFQDESVVDDSQLPKDRFSAERLKGVDSTLKIQPAELGDSAMYLCASSLNANYGYTFGSGTRLTVV.